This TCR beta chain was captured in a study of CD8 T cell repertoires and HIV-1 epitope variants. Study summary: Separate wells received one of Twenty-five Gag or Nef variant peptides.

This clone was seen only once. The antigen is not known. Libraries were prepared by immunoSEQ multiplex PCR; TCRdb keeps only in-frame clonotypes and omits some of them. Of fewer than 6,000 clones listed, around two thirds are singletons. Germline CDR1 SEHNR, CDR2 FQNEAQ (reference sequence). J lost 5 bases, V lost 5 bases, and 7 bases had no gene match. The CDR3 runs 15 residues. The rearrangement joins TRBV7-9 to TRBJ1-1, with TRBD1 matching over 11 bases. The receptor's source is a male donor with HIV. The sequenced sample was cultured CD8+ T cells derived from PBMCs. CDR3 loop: CASSPRGDRGTEAFF. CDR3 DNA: TGTGCCAGCAGCCCCCGGGGGGACAGGGGGACTGAAGCTTTCTTT.